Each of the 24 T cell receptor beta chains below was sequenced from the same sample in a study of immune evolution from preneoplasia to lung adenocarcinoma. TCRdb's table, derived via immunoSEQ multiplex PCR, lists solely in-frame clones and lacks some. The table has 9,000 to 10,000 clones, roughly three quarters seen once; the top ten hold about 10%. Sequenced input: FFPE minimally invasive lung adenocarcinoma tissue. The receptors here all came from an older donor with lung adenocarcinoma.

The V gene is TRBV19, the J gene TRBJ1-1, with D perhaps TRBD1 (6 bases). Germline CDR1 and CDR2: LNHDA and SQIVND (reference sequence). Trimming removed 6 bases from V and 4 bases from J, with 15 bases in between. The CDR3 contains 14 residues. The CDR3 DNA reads TGTGCCAGTAGCGCAGGGGCGGGGATCACTGAAGCTTTCTTT. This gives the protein CASSAGAGITEAFF.

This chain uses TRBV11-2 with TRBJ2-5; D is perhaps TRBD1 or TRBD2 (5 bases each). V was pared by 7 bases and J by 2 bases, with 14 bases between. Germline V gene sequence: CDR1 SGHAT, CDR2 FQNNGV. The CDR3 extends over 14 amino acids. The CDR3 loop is CASTLGDPQETQYF. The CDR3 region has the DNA TGTGCCAGCACCTTGGGGGACCCGCAAGAGACCCAGTACTTC.

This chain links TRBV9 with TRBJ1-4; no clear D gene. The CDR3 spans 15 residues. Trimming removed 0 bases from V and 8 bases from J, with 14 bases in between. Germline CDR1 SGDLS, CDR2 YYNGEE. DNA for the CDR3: TGTGCCAGCAGCGTAGGGCCGGGTGGTGGGGAAAAACTGTTTTTT. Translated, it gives CASSVGPGGGEKLFF.

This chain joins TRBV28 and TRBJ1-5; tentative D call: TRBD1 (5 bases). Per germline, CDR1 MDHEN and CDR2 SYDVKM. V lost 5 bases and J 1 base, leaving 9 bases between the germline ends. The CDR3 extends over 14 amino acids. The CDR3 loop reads CASSPTVSNQPQHF. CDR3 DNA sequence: TGTGCCAGCAGTCCGACAGTAAGCAATCAGCCCCAGCATTTT.

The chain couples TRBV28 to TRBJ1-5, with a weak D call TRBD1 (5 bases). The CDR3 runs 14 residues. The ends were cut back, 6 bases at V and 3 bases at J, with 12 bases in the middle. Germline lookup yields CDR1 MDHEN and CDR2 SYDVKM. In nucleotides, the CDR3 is TGTGCCAGCAGCAAGGACATAGTCAATCAGCCCCAGCATTTT. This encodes CASSKDIVNQPQHF.

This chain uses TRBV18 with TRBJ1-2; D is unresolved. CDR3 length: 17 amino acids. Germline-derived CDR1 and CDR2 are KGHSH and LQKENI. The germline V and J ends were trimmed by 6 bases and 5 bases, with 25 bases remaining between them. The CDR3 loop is CASSNPSNPRNHYGYTF. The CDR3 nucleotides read TGTGCCAGCTCTAACCCTTCGAACCCGAGGAATCATTATGGCTACACCTTC.

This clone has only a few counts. In DNA, the CDR3 is TGTGCCAGCAGCTCGCTCTACGAGCAGTACTTC. This encodes CASSSLYEQYF. The V gene is TRBV11-2, the J gene TRBJ2-7; no clear D. Germline V gene sequence: CDR1 SGHAT, CDR2 FQNNGV. V was clipped by 4 bases and J by 3 bases, with 4 bases between them. The CDR3 has 11 residues.

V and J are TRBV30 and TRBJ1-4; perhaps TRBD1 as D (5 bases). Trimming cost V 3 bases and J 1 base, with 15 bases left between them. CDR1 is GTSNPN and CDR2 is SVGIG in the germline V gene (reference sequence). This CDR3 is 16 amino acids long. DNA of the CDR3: TGTGCCTGGAGCCCTAAGGGACCGAAAACTAATGAAAAACTGTTTTTT. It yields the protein CAWSPKGPKTNEKLFF. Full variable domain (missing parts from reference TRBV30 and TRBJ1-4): SQTIHQWPATLVQPVGSPLSLECTVEGTSNPNLYWYRQAAGRGLQLLFYSVGIGQISSEVPQNLSASRPQDRQFILSSKKLLLSDSGFYLCAWSPKGPKTNEKLFFGSGTQLSVL.

CDR3 DNA: TGTGCCAGCAGTGGATACGGGACAACGTTTCGTGTTAGCAATCAGCCCCAGCATTTT. This translates into CASSGYGTTFRVSNQPQHF. This chain links TRBV2 with TRBJ1-5; D possibly corresponds to TRBD1 (6 bases). CDR1 and CDR2 (germline): SNHLY, FYNNEI. This CDR3 is 19 amino acids long. Trimming left V 4 bases short and J 0 bases short, with 22 bases between. The full variable domain, with the rest looked up from reference TRBV2 and TRBJ1-5, is EPEVTQTPSHQVTQMGQEVILRCVPISNHLYFYWYRQILGQKVEFLVSFYNNEISEKSEIFDDQFSVERPDGSNFTLKIRSTKLEDSAMYFCASSGYGTTFRVSNQPQHFGDGTRLSIL.

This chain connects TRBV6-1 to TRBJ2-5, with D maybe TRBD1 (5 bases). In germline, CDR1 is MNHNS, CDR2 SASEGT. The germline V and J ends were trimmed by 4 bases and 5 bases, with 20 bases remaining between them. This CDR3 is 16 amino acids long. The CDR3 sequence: CASSVSQGGASETQYF. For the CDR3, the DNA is TGTGCCAGCAGTGTTTCCCAGGGTGGAGCTTCGGAGACCCAGTACTTC.

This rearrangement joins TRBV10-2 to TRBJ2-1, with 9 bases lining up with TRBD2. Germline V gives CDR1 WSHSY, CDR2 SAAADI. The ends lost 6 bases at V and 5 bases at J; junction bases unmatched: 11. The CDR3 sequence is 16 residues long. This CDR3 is CASRPPPSGDNNEQFF. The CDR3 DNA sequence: TGCGCCAGCAGACCCCCCCCTAGCGGGGATAACAATGAGCAGTTCTTC.

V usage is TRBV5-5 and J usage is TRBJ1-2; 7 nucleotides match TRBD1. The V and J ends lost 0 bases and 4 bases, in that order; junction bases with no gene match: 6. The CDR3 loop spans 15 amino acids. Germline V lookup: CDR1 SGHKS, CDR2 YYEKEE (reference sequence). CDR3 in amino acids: CASSLEGQGGYGYTF. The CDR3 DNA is TGTGCCAGCAGCTTGGAGGGTCAGGGGGGCTATGGCTACACCTTC.

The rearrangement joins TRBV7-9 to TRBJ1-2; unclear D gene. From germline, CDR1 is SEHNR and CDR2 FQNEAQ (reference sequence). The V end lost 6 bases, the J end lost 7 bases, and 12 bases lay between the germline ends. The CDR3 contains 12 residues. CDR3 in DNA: TGTGCCAGCAGTATAGGGAGTGGTGGCTACACCTTC. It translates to CASSIGSGGYTF.

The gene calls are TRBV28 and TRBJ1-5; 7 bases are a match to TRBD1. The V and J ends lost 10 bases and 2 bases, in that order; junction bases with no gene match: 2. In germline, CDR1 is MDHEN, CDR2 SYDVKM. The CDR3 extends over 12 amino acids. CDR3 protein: CATGTGNQPQHF. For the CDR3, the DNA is TGTGCCACAGGGACAGGCAATCAGCCCCAGCATTTT.

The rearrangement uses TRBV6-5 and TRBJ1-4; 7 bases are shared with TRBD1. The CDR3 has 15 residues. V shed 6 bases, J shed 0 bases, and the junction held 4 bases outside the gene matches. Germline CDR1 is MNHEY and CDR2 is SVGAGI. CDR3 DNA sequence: TGTGCCAGCAGAGATGACAGGGCAACTAATGAAAAACTGTTTTTT. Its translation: CASRDDRATNEKLFF.

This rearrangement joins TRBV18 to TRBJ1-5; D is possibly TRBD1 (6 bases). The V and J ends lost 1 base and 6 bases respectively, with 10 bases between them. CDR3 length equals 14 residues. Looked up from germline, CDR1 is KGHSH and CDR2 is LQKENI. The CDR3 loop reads CASSPQQGGQPQHF. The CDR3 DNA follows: TGTGCCAGCTCACCACAACAGGGAGGTCAGCCCCAGCATTTT.

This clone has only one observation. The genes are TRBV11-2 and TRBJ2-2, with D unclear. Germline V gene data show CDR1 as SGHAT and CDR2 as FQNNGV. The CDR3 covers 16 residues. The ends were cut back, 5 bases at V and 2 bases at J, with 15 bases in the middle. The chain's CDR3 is CASSPRPPDNTGELFF. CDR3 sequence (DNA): TGTGCCAGCAGCCCCCGGCCTCCAGATAACACCGGGGAGCTGTTTTTT. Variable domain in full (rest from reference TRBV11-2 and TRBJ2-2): EAGVAQSPRYKIIEKRQSVAFWCNPISGHATLYWYQQILGQGPKLLIQFQNNGVVDDSQLPKDRFSAERLKGVDSTLKIQPAKLEDSAVYLCASSPRPPDNTGELFFGEGSRLTVL.

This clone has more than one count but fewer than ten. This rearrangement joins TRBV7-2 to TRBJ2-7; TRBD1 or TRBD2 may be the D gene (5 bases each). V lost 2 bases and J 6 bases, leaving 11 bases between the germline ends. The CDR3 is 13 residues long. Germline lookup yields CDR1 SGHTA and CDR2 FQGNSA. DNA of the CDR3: TGTGCCAGCAGCTTATCCTATGGGGGCGAGCAGTACTTC. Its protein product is CASSLSYGGEQYF.

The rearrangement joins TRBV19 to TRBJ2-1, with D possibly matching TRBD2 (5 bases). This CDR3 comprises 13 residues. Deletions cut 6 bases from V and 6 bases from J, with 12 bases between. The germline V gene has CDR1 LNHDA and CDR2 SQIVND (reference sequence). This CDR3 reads CASRVPSSNEQFF. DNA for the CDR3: TGTGCCAGTAGGGTCCCTAGCTCCAATGAGCAGTTCTTC.

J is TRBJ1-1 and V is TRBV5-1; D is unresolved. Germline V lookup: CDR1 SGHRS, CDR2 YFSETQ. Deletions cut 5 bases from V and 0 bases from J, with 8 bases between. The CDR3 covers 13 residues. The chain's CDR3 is CASSATLNTEAFF. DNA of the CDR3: TGCGCCAGCAGTGCTACGTTGAACACTGAAGCTTTCTTT.

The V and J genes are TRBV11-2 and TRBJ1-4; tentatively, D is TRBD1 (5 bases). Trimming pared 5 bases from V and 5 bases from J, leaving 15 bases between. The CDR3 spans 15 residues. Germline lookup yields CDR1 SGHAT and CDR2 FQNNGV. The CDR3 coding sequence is TGTGCCAGCAGCCTAGGCGGGGGGACGAATGAAAAACTGTTTTTT. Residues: CASSLGGGTNEKLFF.

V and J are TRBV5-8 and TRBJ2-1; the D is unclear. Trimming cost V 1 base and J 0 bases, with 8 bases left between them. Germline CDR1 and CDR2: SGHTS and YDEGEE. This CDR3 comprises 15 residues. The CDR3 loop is CASSLSVSSYNEQFF. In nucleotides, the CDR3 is TGTGCCAGCAGCTTGTCAGTGAGCTCCTACAATGAGCAGTTCTTC.

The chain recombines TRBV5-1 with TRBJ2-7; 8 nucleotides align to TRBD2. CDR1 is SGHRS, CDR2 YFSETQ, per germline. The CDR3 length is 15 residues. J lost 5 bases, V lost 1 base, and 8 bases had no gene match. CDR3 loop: CASSLSGSGIHEQYF. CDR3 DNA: TGCGCCAGCAGCTTGTCGGGTAGCGGGATCCACGAGCAGTACTTC. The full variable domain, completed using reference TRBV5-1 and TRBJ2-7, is KAGVTQTPRYLIKTRGQQVTLSCSPISGHRSVSWYQQTPGQGLQFLFEYFSETQRNKGNFPGRFSGRQFSNSRSEMNVSTLELGDSALYLCASSLSGSGIHEQYFGPGTRLTVT.

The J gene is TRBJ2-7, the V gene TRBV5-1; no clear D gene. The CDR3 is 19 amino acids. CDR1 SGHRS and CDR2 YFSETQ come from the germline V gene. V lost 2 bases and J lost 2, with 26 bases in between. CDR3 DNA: TGCGCCAGCAGCTTTGGCCGGGCGACAAGCGCACAAGGGACCTACGAGCAGTACTTC. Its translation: CASSFGRATSAQGTYEQYF. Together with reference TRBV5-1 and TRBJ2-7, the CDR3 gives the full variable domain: KAGVTQTPRYLIKTRGQQVTLSCSPISGHRSVSWYQQTPGQGLQFLFEYFSETQRNKGNFPGRFSGRQFSNSRSEMNVSTLELGDSALYLCASSFGRATSAQGTYEQYFGPGTRLTVT.